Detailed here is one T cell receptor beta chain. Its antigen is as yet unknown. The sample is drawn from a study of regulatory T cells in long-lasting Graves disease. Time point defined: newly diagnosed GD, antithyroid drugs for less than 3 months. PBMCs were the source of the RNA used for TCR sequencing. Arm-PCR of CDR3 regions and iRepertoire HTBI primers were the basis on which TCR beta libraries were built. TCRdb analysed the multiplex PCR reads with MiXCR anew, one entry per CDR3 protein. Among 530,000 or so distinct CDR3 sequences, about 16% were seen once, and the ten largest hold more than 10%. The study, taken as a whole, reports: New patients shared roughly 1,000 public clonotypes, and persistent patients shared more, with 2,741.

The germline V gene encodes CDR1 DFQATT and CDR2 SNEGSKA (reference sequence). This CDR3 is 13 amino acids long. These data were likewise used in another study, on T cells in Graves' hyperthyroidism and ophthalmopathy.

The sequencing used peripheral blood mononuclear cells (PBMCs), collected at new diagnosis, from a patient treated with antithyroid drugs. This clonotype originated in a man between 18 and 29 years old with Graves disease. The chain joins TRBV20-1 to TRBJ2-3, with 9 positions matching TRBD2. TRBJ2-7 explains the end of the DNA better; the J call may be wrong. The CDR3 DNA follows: TGCAGTGTGACTAGCGGAATCTCCTACGAGCAGTACTTC. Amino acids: CSVTSGISYEQYF.